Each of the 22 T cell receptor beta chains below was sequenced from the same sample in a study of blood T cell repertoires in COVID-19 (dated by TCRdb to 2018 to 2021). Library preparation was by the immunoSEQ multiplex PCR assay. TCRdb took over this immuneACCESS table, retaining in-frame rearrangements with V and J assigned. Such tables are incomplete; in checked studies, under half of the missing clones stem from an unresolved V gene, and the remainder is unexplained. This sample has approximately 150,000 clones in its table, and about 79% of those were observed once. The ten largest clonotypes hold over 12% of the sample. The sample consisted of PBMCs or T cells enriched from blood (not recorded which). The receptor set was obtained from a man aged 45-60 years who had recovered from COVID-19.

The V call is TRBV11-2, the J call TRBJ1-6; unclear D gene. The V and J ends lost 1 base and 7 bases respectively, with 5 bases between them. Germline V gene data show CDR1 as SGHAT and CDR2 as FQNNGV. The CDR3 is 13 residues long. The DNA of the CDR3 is TGTGCCAGCAGCTTAGCGGTAAATTCACCCCTCCACTTT. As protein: CASSLAVNSPLHF.

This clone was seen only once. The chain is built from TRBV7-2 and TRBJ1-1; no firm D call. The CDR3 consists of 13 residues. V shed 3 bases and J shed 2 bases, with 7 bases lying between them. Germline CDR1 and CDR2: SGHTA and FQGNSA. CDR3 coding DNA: TGTGCCAGCAGCTTGGCCGCAAACACTGAAGCTTTCTTT. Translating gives CASSLAANTEAFF.

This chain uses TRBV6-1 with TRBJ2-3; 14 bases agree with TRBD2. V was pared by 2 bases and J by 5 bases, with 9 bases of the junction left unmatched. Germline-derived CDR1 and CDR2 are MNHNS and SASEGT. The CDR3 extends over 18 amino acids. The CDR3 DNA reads TGTGCCAGCAGTGAAAAAGGACTAGCGGGGGGTAAGGGAGATACGCAGTATTTT. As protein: CASSEKGLAGGKGDTQYF.

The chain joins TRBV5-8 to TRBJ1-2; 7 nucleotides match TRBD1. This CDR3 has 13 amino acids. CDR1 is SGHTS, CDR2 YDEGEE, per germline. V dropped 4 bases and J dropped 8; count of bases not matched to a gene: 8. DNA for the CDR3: TGTGCCAGCAGCCTGACAGGGTTTTTCGGCTACACCTTC. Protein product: CASSLTGFFGYTF.

The CDR3 reads CASSRGDLYTEAFF. The CDR3 nucleotides read TGTGCCAGCAGCCGCGGGGACCTTTACACTGAAGCTTTCTTT. The chain carries TRBV7-6 and TRBJ1-1; D possibly corresponds to TRBD1 (5 bases). V lost 5 bases and J 3 bases, leaving 13 bases between the germline ends. In germline, CDR1 is SGHVS, CDR2 FNYEAQ. This CDR3 spans 14 amino acids.

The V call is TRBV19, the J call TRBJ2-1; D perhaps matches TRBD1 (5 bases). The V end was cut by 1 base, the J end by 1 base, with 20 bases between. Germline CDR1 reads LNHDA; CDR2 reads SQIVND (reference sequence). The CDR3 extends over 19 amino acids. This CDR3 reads CASSIGGSGFPLSYNEQFF. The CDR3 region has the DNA TGTGCCAGTAGTATAGGAGGTTCAGGGTTCCCCCTTTCCTACAATGAGCAGTTCTTC.

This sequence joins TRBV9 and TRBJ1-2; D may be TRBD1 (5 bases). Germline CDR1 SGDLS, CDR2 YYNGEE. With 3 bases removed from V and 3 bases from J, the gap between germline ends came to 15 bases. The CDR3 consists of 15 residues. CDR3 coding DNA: TGTGCCAGCAGCGAGCTAGACGACAGCTACTATGGCTACACCTTC. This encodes CASSELDDSYYGYTF.

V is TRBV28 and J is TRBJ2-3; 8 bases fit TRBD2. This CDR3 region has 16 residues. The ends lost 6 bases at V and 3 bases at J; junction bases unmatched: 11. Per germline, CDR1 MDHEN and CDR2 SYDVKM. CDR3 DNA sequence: TGTGCCAGCAGACACAAGCGGGGGCCCGAAACAGATACGCAGTATTTT. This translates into CASRHKRGPETDTQYF.

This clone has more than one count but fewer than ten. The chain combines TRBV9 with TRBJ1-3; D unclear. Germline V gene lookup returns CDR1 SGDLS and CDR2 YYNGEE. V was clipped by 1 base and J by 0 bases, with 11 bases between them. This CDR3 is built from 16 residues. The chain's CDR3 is CASSVTEGSSGNTIYF. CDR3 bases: TGTGCCAGCAGCGTAACGGAGGGATCCTCTGGAAACACCATATATTTT. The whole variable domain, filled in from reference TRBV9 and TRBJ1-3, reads DSGVTQTPKHLITATGQRVTLRCSPRSGDLSVYWYQQSLDQGLQFLIQYYNGEERAKGNILERFSAQQFPDLHSELNLSSLELGDSALYFCASSVTEGSSGNTIYFGEGSWLTVV.

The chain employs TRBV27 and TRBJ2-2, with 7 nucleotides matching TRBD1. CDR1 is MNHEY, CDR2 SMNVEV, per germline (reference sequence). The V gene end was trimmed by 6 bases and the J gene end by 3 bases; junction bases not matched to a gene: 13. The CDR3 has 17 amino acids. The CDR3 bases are TGTGCCAGCAGCCGACCGGAAGGGGGCGGTGACACCGGGGAGCTGTTTTTT. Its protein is CASSRPEGGGDTGELFF.

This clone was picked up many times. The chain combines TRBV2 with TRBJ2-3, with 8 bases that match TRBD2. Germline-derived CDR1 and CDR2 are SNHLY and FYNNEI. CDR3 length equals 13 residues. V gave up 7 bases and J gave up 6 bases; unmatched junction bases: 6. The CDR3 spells CASTRGGGDTQYF. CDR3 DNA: TGTGCCAGCACACGGGGGGGCGGTGATACGCAGTATTTT.

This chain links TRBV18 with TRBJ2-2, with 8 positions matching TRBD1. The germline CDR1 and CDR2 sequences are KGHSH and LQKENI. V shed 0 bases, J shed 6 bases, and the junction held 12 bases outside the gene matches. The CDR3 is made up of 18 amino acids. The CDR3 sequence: CASSPPGQGGGIAGELFF. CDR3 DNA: TGTGCCAGCTCACCACCAGGACAGGGTGGGGGAATCGCCGGGGAGCTGTTTTTT.

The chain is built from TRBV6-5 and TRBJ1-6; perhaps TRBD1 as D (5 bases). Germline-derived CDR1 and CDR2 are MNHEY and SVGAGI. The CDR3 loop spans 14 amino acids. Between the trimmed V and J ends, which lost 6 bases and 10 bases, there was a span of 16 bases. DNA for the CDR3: TGTGCCAGCAGCCTCCGACAGCGTCCCTCACCCCTCCACTTT. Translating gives CASSLRQRPSPLHF.

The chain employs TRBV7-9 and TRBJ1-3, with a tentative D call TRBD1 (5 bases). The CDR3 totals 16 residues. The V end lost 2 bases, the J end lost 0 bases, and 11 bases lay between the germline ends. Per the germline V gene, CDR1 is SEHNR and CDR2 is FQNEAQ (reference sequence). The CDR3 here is CASSLIGASSGNTIYF. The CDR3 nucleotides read TGTGCCAGCAGCTTAATAGGGGCCTCCTCTGGAAACACCATATATTTT.

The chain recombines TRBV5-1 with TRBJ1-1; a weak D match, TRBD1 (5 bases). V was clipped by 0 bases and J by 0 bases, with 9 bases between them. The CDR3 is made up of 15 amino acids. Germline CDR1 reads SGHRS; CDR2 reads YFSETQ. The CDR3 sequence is CASSLARVVNTEAFF. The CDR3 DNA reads TGCGCCAGCAGCTTGGCCAGGGTGGTGAACACTGAAGCTTTCTTT.

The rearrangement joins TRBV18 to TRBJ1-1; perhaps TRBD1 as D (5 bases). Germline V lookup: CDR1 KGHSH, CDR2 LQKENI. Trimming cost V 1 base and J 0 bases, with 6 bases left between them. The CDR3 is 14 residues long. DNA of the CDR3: TGTGCCAGCTCACCACAGGACATGAACACTGAAGCTTTCTTT. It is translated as CASSPQDMNTEAFF.

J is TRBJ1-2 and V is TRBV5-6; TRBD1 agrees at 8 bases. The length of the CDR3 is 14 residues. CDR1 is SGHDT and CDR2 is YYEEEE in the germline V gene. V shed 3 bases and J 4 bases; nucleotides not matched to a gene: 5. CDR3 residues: CASSWTGNSYGYTF. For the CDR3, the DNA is TGTGCCAGCAGCTGGACAGGGAACAGCTATGGCTACACCTTC.

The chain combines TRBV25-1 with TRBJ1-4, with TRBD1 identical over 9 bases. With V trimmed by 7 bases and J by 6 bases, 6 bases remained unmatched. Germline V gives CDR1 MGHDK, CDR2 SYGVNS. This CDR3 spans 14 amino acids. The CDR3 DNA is TGTGCCAGCACCTGGGGGACAGGGTATGAAAAACTGTTTTTT. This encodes CASTWGTGYEKLFF. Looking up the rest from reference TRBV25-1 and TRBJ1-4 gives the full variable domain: EADIYQTPRYLVIGTGKKITLECSQTMGHDKMYWYQQDPGMELHLIHYSYGVNSTEKGDLSSESTVSRIRTEHFPLTLESARPSHTSQYLCASTWGTGYEKLFFGSGTQLSVL.

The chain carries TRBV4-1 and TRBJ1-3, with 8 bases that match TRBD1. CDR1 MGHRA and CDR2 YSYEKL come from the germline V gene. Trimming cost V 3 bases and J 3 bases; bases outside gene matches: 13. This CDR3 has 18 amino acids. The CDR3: CASSHQAYQGAGGNTIYF. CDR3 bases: TGCGCCAGCAGCCATCAAGCCTATCAGGGGGCAGGTGGAAACACCATATATTTT.

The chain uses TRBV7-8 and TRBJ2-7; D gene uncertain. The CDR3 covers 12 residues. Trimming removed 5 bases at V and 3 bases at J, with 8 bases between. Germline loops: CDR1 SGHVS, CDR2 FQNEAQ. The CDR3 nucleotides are TGTGCCAGCAGCCGTGACTTCTACGAGCAGTACTTC. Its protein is CASSRDFYEQYF.

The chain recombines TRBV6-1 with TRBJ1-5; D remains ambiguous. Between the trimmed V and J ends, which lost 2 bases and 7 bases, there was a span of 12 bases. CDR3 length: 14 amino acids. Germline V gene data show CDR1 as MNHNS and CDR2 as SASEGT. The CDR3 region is CASSETHQLQPQHF. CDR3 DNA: TGTGCCAGCAGTGAAACCCACCAGTTACAGCCCCAGCATTTT.

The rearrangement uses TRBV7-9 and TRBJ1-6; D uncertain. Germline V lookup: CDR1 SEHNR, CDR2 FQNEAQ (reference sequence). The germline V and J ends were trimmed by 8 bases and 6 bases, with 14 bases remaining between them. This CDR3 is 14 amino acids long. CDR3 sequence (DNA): TGTGCCAGCTCCCGGGGAGATGGTAATTCACCCCTCCACTTT. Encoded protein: CASSRGDGNSPLHF.